Sequencing of this T cell receptor beta chain was carried out in a study of blood T cell repertoires in COVID-19. Study overall: Sources were T cells, B-cell-depleted T cells, or PBMCs; the material itself was cDNA or gDNA.

Germline assignment: CDR1 SGHVS and CDR2 FNYEAQ. This CDR3 is 18 amino acids long. V dropped 1 base and J dropped 2 bases, with 20 bases sitting between them. Authors' data handling: Cell counts per sample came from amplifying reference gene primers. Repertoires were generated with immunoSEQ multiplex PCR, while TCRdb's copy carries only in-frame clones and drops some. V and J calls and clone size follow that table, whereas D and trimming were derived from the DNA. This sample has about 54,000 clones, with approximately 81% found just once. Material: peripheral blood. The chain couples TRBV7-6 to TRBJ1-2, with D tentatively TRBD1 (5 bases). This sequence was found in a man aged 50-59 years with acute or convalescent COVID-19. CDR3 loop: CASSLGSPGLIVNYGYTF. DNA of the CDR3: TGTGCCAGCAGCTTAGGGTCCCCAGGGTTAATTGTGAACTATGGCTACACCTTC.